The T cell receptor (beta chain) described here comes from a study of identifying expanded T cells in peripheral blood. Of note for this clone: Antigen unknown. Compared with germline, one end of the junction differs, possibly owing to a read error.

Study-level findings and limits: Over about two and four weeks, about 15 and 19 clones changed, versus approximately 1.1 between replicates. Approximately two-week clone count variance significantly increased as total template count grew.

No infections or other immune events were documented during collection. Sequenced by immunoSEQ multiplex PCR; TCRdb stores in-frame clones only, minus some. The sample carries around 60,000 clones, roughly four fifths recorded once. The germline V gene has CDR1 GTSNPN and CDR2 SVGIG (reference sequence). This CDR3 spans 13 amino acids. This chain links TRBV30 with TRBJ2-2, with D possibly matching TRBD2 (6 bases). The receptor's source is a person aged 18 to 75 in good health. The sequencing sample was made of blood. CDR3 nucleotide sequence: TGTGCCTGGTCGGCTACTTCACAAAGGGAGGTGTTTTTT. It specifies CAWSATSQREVFF.